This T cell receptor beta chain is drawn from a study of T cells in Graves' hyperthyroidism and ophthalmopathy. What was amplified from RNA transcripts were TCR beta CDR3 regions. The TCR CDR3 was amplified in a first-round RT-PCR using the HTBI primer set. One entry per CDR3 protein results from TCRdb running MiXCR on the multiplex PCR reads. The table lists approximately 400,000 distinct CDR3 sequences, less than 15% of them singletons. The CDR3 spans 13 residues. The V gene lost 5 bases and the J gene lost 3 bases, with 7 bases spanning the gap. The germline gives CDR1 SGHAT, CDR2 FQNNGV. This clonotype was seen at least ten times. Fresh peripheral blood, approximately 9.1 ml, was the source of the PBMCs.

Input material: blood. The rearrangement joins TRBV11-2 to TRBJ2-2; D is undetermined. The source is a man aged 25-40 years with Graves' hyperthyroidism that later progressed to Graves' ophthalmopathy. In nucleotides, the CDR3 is TGTGCCAGCAGCGGTAGGGACACCGGGGAGCTGTTTTTT. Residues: CASSGRDTGELFF.